This T cell receptor (beta chain) was retrieved from a study of blood T cells in healthy people across ages (dated by TCRdb to the mid-2010s). For context, the study as a whole: In model experiments, template switching captured roughly one uniquely barcoded TCR beta cDNA molecule for every two T cells. Age-related changes in TCR beta repertoire diversity were measured in the study by deep sequencing normalized with unique cDNA molecular identifiers. Four age groups were formed from the donors: young (average 16 years), middle-aged (around 39), aged (under 70) and long-lived (less than 85). To avoid experimental bias, donors of different ages were distributed randomly across sequencing lanes. The study analyzed two additional independent replicas of 1 million unique cDNA reads from the same blood draw for two donors, one aged 18 to 29 and one aged 80 or older.

Study-wide findings and limitations: As age increased, observed TCR beta diversity per million T cells dropped in a roughly linear way, and a significant reduction was already evident by age 40. Since profiling was done on bulk unsorted PBMCs, naive and antigen-experienced compartments could not be conclusively compared. Compared with the aged group, more naive CD4+ T cells, fewer expanded clones and increased TCR diversity were shown by the long-lived group, suggesting age selection. Because donor CMV infection status was unknown, age-related changes in expanded clonotypes were potentially confounded. Estimates of total diversity based on one million sequenced T cells were considered lower bounds and underestimates. Observed TCR beta diversity correlated strongly with the percentage of naive T cells measured by flow cytometry.

Library creation used 5' RACE. Instrument used: Illumina HiSeq 2500. A second PCR of roughly 7 to 11 cycles was performed with a sample-barcoded 5' primer and a J-beta primer mix. A unique molecular identifier was introduced onto each TCR beta cDNA molecule by a template-switch 5' adaptor carrying 12 random nucleotides. Each sample yielded at least 2.5 million CDR3-containing paired-end reads. First-strand cDNA was synthesized from all RNA with the Mint cDNA synthesis kit, primed by a TRBC-specific oligonucleotide. Following uracil-DNA glycosylase treatment, all cDNA underwent a first 18-cycle PCR with the universal primers M1SS and BC2_uni_R. Under the source paper's analysis protocol: For normalization, 1 million high-quality reads were randomly selected from each sample, with every read carrying a distinct molecular identifier. Instead of being binned into consensus sequences, reads with shared molecular identifiers were discarded. MiTCR, run with a Q25 quality threshold and the strictest error-elimination algorithm, handled CDR3 identification, clonotype clustering and error correction. A nonparametric unseen species model using Euler transformation provided a lower-bound estimate of total TCR beta diversity. In TCRdb, the public reads were trimmed at Q25 with fastp and aligned with MiXCR, with productive beta chains retained. For every CDR3 protein sequence, its rows merge into one entry that carries the most common genes and DNA. TCRdb's processing, not the study's, gives the V and J calls here. The sample has about 1.5 million distinct CDR3 sequences on record, 35% to 45% of them singletons. 4% of the sample belongs to the ten largest clones.

The 39 donors, aged roughly 6 to 95 years, were systemically healthy Caucasian individuals from Russia. Approximately 10 milliliters of peripheral blood were collected from each donor into EDTA-treated Vacutainer tubes. Ficoll-Paque density-gradient centrifugation was used to isolate PBMCs, with at least 6.5 million per sample. Trizol reagent was used to extract total RNA from the PBMCs, yielding at least 6 micrograms per sample. Naive CD45RAhigh/CD27high T cell percentages were measured by flow cytometry on a PBMC aliquot from every donor. This clonotype was seen more than once but under ten times. No antigen is known for it. Per-nucleotide qualities are absent, and no much larger clonotype sits a single base away. V and J are truncated by 4 bases and 1 base respectively, leaving an intervening sequence of 11 bases. CDR1 SGHRS and CDR2 YFSETQ were looked up in the germline V gene. The CDR3 starts with the cysteine, ends with the phenylalanine, and has 14 residues. The only DNA kept is the CDR3, 42 bases in frame from the first base.

Source material: blood. In this chain, TRBV5-1 is recombined with TRBJ2-5; the D region possibly corresponds to TRBD2 (5 bases align). This clonotype originated in a woman aged 18-29 years in good health. The nucleotides read TGCGCCAGCAGCCATGGACTCACCCAAGAGACCCAGTACTTC. This encodes CASSHGLTQETQYF.